This is a list of T cell receptor beta chains from one sample in a study of cytomegalovirus exposure and HLA in healthy donors. The protocol was immunoSEQ multiplex PCR, while the TCRdb copy is restricted to in-frame clones and leaves out a portion. The table shows approximately 210,000 clones, with 70% to 80% occurring only once. The specimen was PBMCs. Receptor source: a girl under 18 in good health and CMV-seropositive. CDR3s include the opening cysteine and the closing phenylalanine or tryptophan. D genes are given only for firm matches. Some rows mark clone size as missing; the rest say once, few, many or name a class of expanded clone.

j_gene: TRBJ1-2
abundance: once
d_gene: TRBD1
v_gene: TRBV4-3
CDR3nt: TGCGCCAGCAGCCAGGGGACAGGAGGCTACACCTTC
CDR3aa: CASSQGTGGYTF

j_gene: TRBJ2-7
abundance: -
d_gene: -
v_gene: TRBV5-1
CDR3nt: TGCGCCAGCAGCTTGGAGGTAGGACAAAACTCCTACGAGCAGTACTTC
CDR3aa: CASSLEVGQNSYEQYF

j_gene: TRBJ2-5
abundance: once
d_gene: -
v_gene: TRBV9
CDR3nt: TGTGCCAGCAGCATAATACAGGGACCGGGGGAGACCCAGTACTTC
CDR3aa: CASSIIQGPGETQYF

j_gene: TRBJ2-3
abundance: -
d_gene: -
v_gene: TRBV27
CDR3nt: TGTGCCAGCAGTCTCTGGACTGTTCCAGATACGCAGTATTTT
CDR3aa: CASSLWTVPDTQYF

j_gene: TRBJ2-3
abundance: -
d_gene: TRBD2
v_gene: TRBV5-4
CDR3nt: TGTGCCAGCAGCCGCCGGACTAGCGGGGAGCTAGATACGCAGTATTTT
CDR3aa: CASSRRTSGELDTQYF

j_gene: TRBJ1-3
abundance: few
d_gene: -
v_gene: TRBV4-3
CDR3nt: TGCGCCAGCAGCCAAGATCCGCTTATCCCCGGACAGAGCTCTGGAAACACCATATATTTT
CDR3aa: CASSQDPLIPGQSSGNTIYF

j_gene: TRBJ1-3
abundance: -
d_gene: -
v_gene: TRBV10-3
CDR3nt: TGTGCCATACGGGAGGTCTCTGGAAACACCATATATTTT
CDR3aa: CAIREVSGNTIYF

j_gene: TRBJ1-2
abundance: -
d_gene: -
v_gene: TRBV7-9
CDR3nt: TGTGCCAGCAGCGATACAGACTATGGCTACACCTTC
CDR3aa: CASSDTDYGYTF

j_gene: TRBJ2-4
abundance: -
d_gene: -
v_gene: TRBV28
CDR3nt: TGTGCCAGCAGTTTTGGGGCGGTAAACATTCAGTACTTC
CDR3aa: CASSFGAVNIQYF

j_gene: TRBJ2-5
abundance: -
d_gene: -
v_gene: TRBV4-1
CDR3nt: TGCGCCAGCAGCTCCCTGGGCCCTCAAGAGACCCAGTACTTC
CDR3aa: CASSSLGPQETQYF

j_gene: TRBJ1-5
abundance: few
d_gene: TRBD1
v_gene: TRBV25-1
CDR3nt: TGTGCCAGCGGAGATGACAGGGGGCGCGATCAGCCCCAGCATTTT
CDR3aa: CASGDDRGRDQPQHF

j_gene: TRBJ2-7
abundance: -
d_gene: TRBD2
v_gene: TRBV6-6
CDR3nt: TGTGCCAGCAGTTACACCACTAGCGGGGGGCCGTACGAGCAGTACTTC
CDR3aa: CASSYTTSGGPYEQYF

j_gene: TRBJ2-6
abundance: -
d_gene: TRBD2
v_gene: TRBV30
CDR3nt: TGTGCCTGGAGCCTCCTCGCTAGCGGGGGCTCTGGGGCCAACGTCCTGACTTTC
CDR3aa: CAWSLLASGGSGANVLTF

j_gene: TRBJ1-1
abundance: few
d_gene: TRBD1
v_gene: TRBV29-1
CDR3nt: TGCAGCGTTGCAAGGACAGGGGGAGCTTTCTTT
CDR3aa: CSVARTGGAFF

j_gene: TRBJ2-5
abundance: -
d_gene: TRBD1
v_gene: TRBV18
CDR3nt: TGTGCCAGCTCACCACCATCGACAGGGGGACCGGGAGAGACCCAGTACTTC
CDR3aa: CASSPPSTGGPGETQYF

j_gene: TRBJ1-1
abundance: -
d_gene: -
v_gene: TRBV18
CDR3nt: TGTGCCAGCTCACCTGGAGGTGATGAAGCTTTCTTT
CDR3aa: CASSPGGDEAFF

j_gene: TRBJ2-5
abundance: once
d_gene: -
v_gene: TRBV7-6
CDR3nt: TGTGCCAGCAGCTTAGCGCGCCCGCTAGCCCAAGAGACCCAGTACTTC
CDR3aa: CASSLARPLAQETQYF

j_gene: TRBJ2-7
abundance: -
d_gene: TRBD1
v_gene: TRBV6-6
CDR3nt: TGTGCCAGCAGTCGGACAGGAATCTCCCCCTACGAGCAGTACTTC
CDR3aa: CASSRTGISPYEQYF

j_gene: TRBJ2-7
abundance: -
d_gene: TRBD2
v_gene: TRBV12-5
CDR3nt: TGTGCTAGTGGCGGGGGGGGCCCCTACGAGCAGTACTTC
CDR3aa: CASGGGGPYEQYF

j_gene: TRBJ1-5
abundance: -
d_gene: -
v_gene: TRBV10-3
CDR3nt: TGTGCCATCAAAGCAGGGGAGGGTCAGCCCCAGCATTTT
CDR3aa: CAIKAGEGQPQHF

j_gene: TRBJ2-6
abundance: -
d_gene: TRBD1
v_gene: TRBV10-3
CDR3nt: TGTGCCATCAAGGTACAGGGGGACTCTGGGGCCAACGTCCTGACTTTC
CDR3aa: CAIKVQGDSGANVLTF

j_gene: TRBJ2-7
abundance: -
d_gene: TRBD2
v_gene: TRBV29-1
CDR3nt: TGCAGCGTGGCCGGGACAACCGATAGCGGGGGAACCTACGAGCAGTACTTC
CDR3aa: CSVAGTTDSGGTYEQYF

j_gene: TRBJ2-3
abundance: -
d_gene: TRBD2
v_gene: TRBV6-5
CDR3nt: TGTGCCAGCAGTCTTCGGGGGGGCACAGATACGCAGTATTTT
CDR3aa: CASSLRGGTDTQYF

j_gene: TRBJ2-2
abundance: -
d_gene: -
v_gene: TRBV15
CDR3nt: TGTGCCACCAGCATTGGGGGGTTGACCGGGGAGCTGTTTTTT
CDR3aa: CATSIGGLTGELFF

j_gene: TRBJ2-2
abundance: once
d_gene: TRBD2
v_gene: TRBV7-2
CDR3nt: TGTGCCAGCAGCGCCGGGAGGGGGGCGGGAACCGGGGAGCTGTTTTTT
CDR3aa: CASSAGRGAGTGELFF

j_gene: TRBJ1-1
abundance: once
d_gene: TRBD1
v_gene: TRBV6-5
CDR3nt: TGTGCCAGCAGTTACCTACAGGGGAGCACTGAAGCTTTCTTT
CDR3aa: CASSYLQGSTEAFF

j_gene: TRBJ2-1
abundance: -
d_gene: TRBD1
v_gene: TRBV18
CDR3nt: TGTGCCAGCTCGCGACAGGGCCAGCTTACAAATGAGCAGTTCTTC
CDR3aa: CASSRQGQLTNEQFF

j_gene: TRBJ2-5
abundance: -
d_gene: TRBD1
v_gene: TRBV6-5
CDR3nt: TGTGCCAGCAGTTACCATGGGACAGGGGAAGAGACCCAGTACTTC
CDR3aa: CASSYHGTGEETQYF

j_gene: TRBJ2-7
abundance: -
d_gene: TRBD2
v_gene: TRBV4-2
CDR3nt: TGTGCCAGCAGCCAAGACCTAGCGGCGGGGCCCTACGAGCAGTACTTC
CDR3aa: CASSQDLAAGPYEQYF

j_gene: TRBJ2-3
abundance: -
d_gene: TRBD1
v_gene: TRBV4-3
CDR3nt: TGCGCCAGCAGCCCCGGACAGGGGGCAACAGATACGCAGTATTTT
CDR3aa: CASSPGQGATDTQYF

j_gene: TRBJ2-1
abundance: few
d_gene: TRBD1
v_gene: TRBV7-2
CDR3nt: TGTGCCAGCAGGGTGGGTCTACAGGGGGTGTACAATGAGCAGTTCTTC
CDR3aa: CASRVGLQGVYNEQFF

j_gene: TRBJ2-1
abundance: -
d_gene: -
v_gene: TRBV7-2
CDR3nt: TGTGCCAGCAGCTTAAATCACCTCGGGAACAATGAGCAGTTCTTC
CDR3aa: CASSLNHLGNNEQFF

j_gene: TRBJ2-1
abundance: -
d_gene: -
v_gene: TRBV7-2
CDR3nt: TGTGCCAGCAGCTTAGGTAGGGGTAGGGGCCACCACCTCTACAATGAGCAGTTCTTC
CDR3aa: CASSLGRGRGHHLYNEQFF

j_gene: TRBJ1-2
abundance: -
d_gene: TRBD1
v_gene: TRBV25-1
CDR3nt: TGTGCCAGCAGTGAAGTTGGGACAGGCTATGGCTACACCTTC
CDR3aa: CASSEVGTGYGYTF

j_gene: TRBJ1-2
abundance: -
d_gene: -
v_gene: TRBV9
CDR3nt: TGTGCCAGCAGCCCTGGTGCGGCCGATGGCTACACCTTC
CDR3aa: CASSPGAADGYTF

j_gene: TRBJ2-5
abundance: -
d_gene: TRBD2
v_gene: TRBV29-1
CDR3nt: TGCAGCGTTGAAGATAGGCTAGCGGGGGGCCAGGTAGAGACCCAGTACTTC
CDR3aa: CSVEDRLAGGQVETQYF

j_gene: TRBJ2-5
abundance: -
d_gene: -
v_gene: TRBV7-8
CDR3nt: TGTGCCAGCAGCTTAGTGAGGCAAGAGACCCAGTACTTC
CDR3aa: CASSLVRQETQYF

j_gene: TRBJ1-3
abundance: -
d_gene: -
v_gene: TRBV25-1
CDR3nt: TGTGCCACCTCCCGGAGGTATTTT
CDR3aa: CATSRRYF

j_gene: TRBJ2-3
abundance: few
d_gene: TRBD2
v_gene: TRBV25-1
CDR3nt: TGTGCCAGCAGTGAATCACTAGCGGGGGGGAAAGATACGCAGTATTTT
CDR3aa: CASSESLAGGKDTQYF

j_gene: TRBJ1-2
abundance: -
d_gene: TRBD1
v_gene: TRBV4-2
CDR3nt: TGTGCCAGCAGCCAAGATAGGAAGGGGGCCCTCTATGGCTACACCTTC
CDR3aa: CASSQDRKGALYGYTF

j_gene: TRBJ2-7
abundance: -
d_gene: -
v_gene: TRBV4-1
CDR3nt: TGCGCCAGCAGCCGGCCACTAGGATCGCACTACGAGCAGTACTTC
CDR3aa: CASSRPLGSHYEQYF

j_gene: TRBJ1-5
abundance: -
d_gene: -
v_gene: TRBV7-9
CDR3nt: TGTGCCAGCAGCTTAGCCGGGAGTCAGCCCCAGCATTTT
CDR3aa: CASSLAGSQPQHF

j_gene: TRBJ1-5
abundance: -
d_gene: -
v_gene: TRBV28
CDR3nt: TGTGCCAGCAGTGTCGACAATAAGAATCAGCCCCAGCATTTT
CDR3aa: CASSVDNKNQPQHF

j_gene: TRBJ1-1
abundance: -
d_gene: -
v_gene: TRBV15
CDR3nt: TGTGCCACCAGATTTGGCGGGGCTGAAGCTTTCTTT
CDR3aa: CATRFGGAEAFF

j_gene: TRBJ1-6
abundance: few
d_gene: -
v_gene: TRBV7-2
CDR3nt: TGTGCCAGCAGCCGGTCTGCCACTTCCGATTCACCCCTCCACTTT
CDR3aa: CASSRSATSDSPLHF

j_gene: TRBJ2-3
abundance: -
d_gene: TRBD1
v_gene: TRBV6-1
CDR3nt: TGTGCCAGCAGTTCTCGACAGGGACCCACAGATACGCAGTATTTT
CDR3aa: CASSSRQGPTDTQYF

j_gene: TRBJ2-5
abundance: -
d_gene: TRBD2
v_gene: TRBV7-2
CDR3nt: TGTGCCAGCAGCTCGATGCGGGGGGAGGAGACCCAGTACTTC
CDR3aa: CASSSMRGEETQYF

j_gene: TRBJ2-1
abundance: -
d_gene: -
v_gene: TRBV29-1
CDR3nt: TGCAGCGGCGGGACTCCACGCGGCTACAATGAGCAGTTCTTC
CDR3aa: CSGGTPRGYNEQFF

j_gene: TRBJ2-5
abundance: -
d_gene: TRBD2
v_gene: TRBV4-1
CDR3nt: TGCGCCAGCAGCCAAGATGACCAACTAGCGGGGAAGGAGACCCAGTACTTC
CDR3aa: CASSQDDQLAGKETQYF

j_gene: TRBJ2-7
abundance: -
d_gene: TRBD2
v_gene: TRBV27
CDR3nt: TGTGCCAGCACCACAAGCGGGGGGGCAAAGGAGCAGTACTTC
CDR3aa: CASTTSGGAKEQYF

j_gene: TRBJ1-2
abundance: once
d_gene: -
v_gene: TRBV9
CDR3nt: TGTGCCAGCAGCGTACAGGGGTCCTATGGCTACACCTTC
CDR3aa: CASSVQGSYGYTF

j_gene: TRBJ1-3
abundance: -
d_gene: TRBD1
v_gene: TRBV19
CDR3nt: TGTGCCAGTAGTATAGTCAGGGGGGAAATCTCTGGAAACACCATATATTTT
CDR3aa: CASSIVRGEISGNTIYF